This T cell receptor beta chain was retrieved from a study of T-cell memory formation after mild COVID-19. Study background: In these data, TCR clusters were largely donor specific. General observations from the study: Cross-reactive memory apparently joined, as some responding clones appeared in pre-infection memory. Among CD4+ contracting clones, most were CM and EM, and CD8+ ones EMRA.

About this clonotype itself: Its antigen is unknown.

UMIs and sample barcodes were carried by the TCR alpha and TCR beta cDNA libraries that 5'RACE produced using constant-segment primers. TCRdb recomputed calls from the 5' RACE reads with MiXCR, one row per CDR3 protein. The data show more than 150,000 distinct CDR3 sequences, under 20% seen once. CDR1 MNHEY and CDR2 SVGAGI come from the germline V gene. V lost 2 bases and J lost 6, with 9 bases in between. This CDR3 is built from 13 residues. The sample comprised PBMCs or a T cell subset sorted from them (not recorded which). The origin of this receptor is a man between 18 and 35 years old who had mild COVID-19 (a few samples of this study predate the infection). Cell type and time point are not known. The gene calls are TRBV6-5 and TRBJ2-3, with D hard to call. CDR3 region: CASSYDMVDTQYF. The CDR3 DNA follows: TGTGCCAGCAGTTACGATATGGTGGATACGCAGTATTTT.